A single sample is the source of the 18 T cell receptor beta chains below, sequenced in a study of brain T cells in children with intractable seizures. The time point here: blood from clinic visit 5 months post-surgery; TSC patient then seizure free. The table came from immunoSEQ multiplex PCR; TCRdb's copy has only in-frame clones and leaves some out. The sample contains a few hundred thousand clones, over 90% of which appear only once. This sample comprised peripheral blood, obtained more than 4 months after surgery. The receptors were sampled from a boy under two years old with tuberous sclerosis and intractable seizures.

V is TRBV12-3 or TRBV12-4 and J is TRBJ1-1; D gene ambiguous. The CDR3 has 13 residues. The V end was cut by 0 bases, the J end by 8 bases, with 10 bases between. CDR3 sequence: CASSLATRIEAFF. DNA for the CDR3: TGTGCCAGCAGTTTAGCTACGAGGATAGAAGCTTTCTTT.

The J gene is TRBJ2-7, the V gene TRBV10-1, with 10 bases fitting TRBD1. V trimming: 4 bases; J trimming: 3 bases; junction bases outside the gene matches: 0. Germline V gives CDR1 WNHNN, CDR2 SYGVQD (reference sequence). The CDR3 extends over 13 amino acids. In nucleotides, the CDR3 is TGCGCCAGCAGTGGGACAGGGGGCTACGAGCAGTACTTC. This sequence encodes CASSGTGGYEQYF.

The genes are TRBV2 and TRBJ2-7; 10 bases are shared with TRBD2. CDR1 and CDR2 (germline): SNHLY, FYNNEI. The CDR3 spans 20 residues. V dropped 6 bases and J dropped 3; count of bases not matched to a gene: 23. The CDR3 here is CASRGSLGLAGAKRDYEQYF. Written as DNA, the CDR3 is TGTGCCAGCAGGGGGTCCCTGGGGCTAGCGGGGGCCAAGAGGGACTACGAGCAGTACTTC.

This chain uses TRBV2 with TRBJ1-5; tentatively, D is TRBD1 (5 bases). CDR1 is SNHLY, CDR2 FYNNEI, per germline. This CDR3 comprises 16 residues. The ends were cut back, 8 bases at V and 1 base at J, with 18 bases in the middle. The chain's CDR3 is CASGWGRTGSNQPQHF. Here the CDR3 DNA reads TGTGCCAGCGGATGGGGACGGACTGGGAGCAATCAGCCCCAGCATTTT.

The chain is built from TRBV19 and TRBJ2-7; TRBD1 aligns across 7 bases. CDR1 and CDR2 (germline): LNHDA, SQIVND (reference sequence). This CDR3 has 14 amino acids. Losses at the gene ends were 3 bases for V and 2 bases for J; bases not matched to a gene: 4. The DNA of the CDR3 is TGTGCCAGTAGTATCTCCAGGGGGACCTACGAGCAGTACTTC. As protein: CASSISRGTYEQYF.

The chain joins TRBV15 to TRBJ1-5, with D perhaps matching TRBD1 (6 bases). Germline assignment: CDR1 LNHNV and CDR2 YYDKDF (reference sequence). CDR3 length: 17 residues. Deletions cut 0 bases from V and 6 bases from J, with 18 bases between. In DNA form, the CDR3 reads TGTGCCACCAGCAGAGATCTGAACAGGGTATTATTTCAGCCCCAGCATTTT. Translation: CATSRDLNRVLFQPQHF.

The chain's CDR3 is CASSFGTAYNSPLHF. Written as DNA, the CDR3 is TGCGCCAGCAGCTTCGGGACAGCTTATAATTCACCCCTCCACTTT. The V gene is TRBV5-1, the J gene TRBJ1-6; TRBD1 matches 7 bases. Germline CDR1 SGHRS, CDR2 YFSETQ. CDR3 length: 15 residues. Trimming removed 2 bases from V and 4 bases from J; junction bases left unmatched: 3.

This clone appeared once. The J gene is TRBJ1-1, the V gene TRBV2, with D possibly matching TRBD1 (5 bases). This CDR3 has 13 amino acids. Trimming cost V 6 bases and J 7 bases, with 15 bases left between them. Germline lookup yields CDR1 SNHLY and CDR2 FYNNEI. The CDR3 nucleotides read TGTGCCAGCAGGCCCAACAGGAGCGGTGAAGCTTTCTTT. As protein: CASRPNRSGEAFF.

A note on this clone: Since no conserved phenylalanine or tryptophan closes the CDR3, a read error is the likely cause. It is unclear where the CDR3 begins or ends on the DNA, so no DNA is shown, and the CDR3 is as TCRdb lists it. The chain couples TRBV7-3 to TRBJ1-4; whether TRBD1, the table's D call, matches the DNA was not checked. Including both end residues, the CDR3 is 17 amino acids long. The germline V gene encodes CDR1 SGHTA and CDR2 FQGTGA. The CDR3 is CASSLVRDRERKNCFRI.

V and J are TRBV14 and TRBJ2-3, with TRBD2 matching 8 bases. The V gene's germline CDR1 is SGHDN and CDR2 FVKESK. Unmatched junction bases numbered 14, after V lost 0 bases and J lost 6 bases. This CDR3 contains 18 residues. CDR3 nucleotides: TGTGCCAGCAGCCAAGACCCCCAGCGGGAGTTTGTAGTGGATACGCAGTATTTT. It encodes CASSQDPQREFVVDTQYF.

V usage is TRBV5-4 and J usage is TRBJ2-5; weak D call: TRBD2 (5 bases). V lost 4 bases to trimming and J lost 0 bases, with 16 bases between them. The CDR3 has 16 amino acids. Germline V gene data show CDR1 as SGHNT and CDR2 as YYREEE (reference sequence). The CDR3 loop is CASSLQGLRYQETQYF. The CDR3 DNA is TGTGCCAGCAGCCTTCAAGGACTGCGTTACCAAGAGACCCAGTACTTC.

The rearrangement links TRBV29-1 to TRBJ1-4; 12 bases are shared with TRBD1. Germline CDR1 SQVTM, CDR2 ANQGSEA. The CDR3 extends over 12 amino acids. The J segment lost 8 bases and the V segment lost 7 bases, leaving 2 bases of the junction unmatched. CDR3 DNA sequence: TGCAGCGGGGGGACAGGGGGCGAAAAACTGTTTTTT. Protein sequence: CSGGTGGEKLFF. Filled out from reference TRBV29-1 and TRBJ1-4, the complete variable domain reads SAVISQKPSRDICQRGTSLTIQCQVDSQVTMMFWYRQQPGQSLTLIATANQGSEATYESGFVIDKFPISRPNLTFSTLTVSNMSPEDSSIYLCSGGTGGEKLFFGSGTQLSVL.

CDR3 nucleotide sequence: TGTGCCAGCAGTTTTAGCCGGGGGACTGAAGCTTTCTTT. Its translation: CASSFSRGTEAFF. The chain has TRBV12-3 or TRBV12-4 and TRBJ1-1; a possible D gene is TRBD1 (5 bases). The CDR3 has 13 residues. V lost 3 bases to trimming and J lost 5 bases, with 10 bases between them.

DNA for the CDR3: TGTGCCAGCAGCTTAGTCCTTGACAGCTCCTACGAGCAGTACTTC. Its protein product is CASSLVLDSSYEQYF. V usage is TRBV7-2 and J usage is TRBJ2-7, with D possibly being TRBD1 (5 bases). The CDR3 contains 15 residues. CDR1 and CDR2 (germline): SGHTA, FQGNSA. V was trimmed by 1 base and J by 0 bases, leaving 10 bases between them.

The V and J genes are TRBV9 and TRBJ2-7; D is possibly TRBD1 (6 bases). The CDR3 runs 14 residues. The germline V gene has CDR1 SGDLS and CDR2 YYNGEE. V dropped 2 bases and J dropped 5 bases, with 14 bases sitting between them. The CDR3: CASSVWTVENEQYF. Here the CDR3 DNA reads TGTGCCAGCAGCGTCTGGACAGTGGAGAACGAGCAGTACTTC.

The rearrangement joins TRBV28 to TRBJ2-5; maybe TRBD1 (6 bases). This CDR3 is 14 amino acids long. V lost 6 bases and J lost 1, with 12 bases in between. Germline assignment: CDR1 MDHEN and CDR2 SYDVKM. This chain's CDR3 is CASRLDRTQETQYF. The CDR3 region has the DNA TGTGCCAGCAGACTGGACAGAACCCAAGAGACCCAGTACTTC.

The V call is TRBV10-3, the J call TRBJ2-3; 9 bases map to TRBD1. This CDR3 is 13 amino acids long. Germline CDR1 and CDR2: ENHRY and SYGVKD. V dropped 9 bases and J dropped 5; count of bases not matched to a gene: 6. The CDR3 DNA reads as TGTGCCATGGGGACAGGGTCCCAAGATACGCAGTATTTT. It is translated as CAMGTGSQDTQYF.

This chain links TRBV11-3 with TRBJ2-7; tentative D call: TRBD2 (5 bases). The CDR3 spans 14 residues. Germline-derived CDR1 and CDR2 are SGHNT and YENEEA. V was clipped by 2 bases and J by 2 bases, with 10 bases between them. The CDR3 loop is CASSLPGSPYEQYF. CDR3 nucleotide sequence: TGTGCCAGCAGCTTACCGGGATCACCCTACGAGCAGTACTTC.